This T cell receptor (beta chain) was identified in a study of T cells after yellow fever vaccination. Overall study findings and caveats: Clonotype sharing between CD4 and CD8 compartments was small. Abundant clonotypes from the bulk population could get into FACS-sorted repertoires as contaminants.

In TCRdb, the 5' RACE reads were re-called with MiXCR into one record per CDR3 protein. Among 70,000 or so distinct CDR3 sequences listed, 5% to 6.5% were seen once. This clonotype was counted ten times or more. Its antigen is not identified. Sequencing was performed on CD4+ T cells sorted from PBMCs, taken around 15 days after the first yellow fever vaccination. The receptor was isolated from a man aged 18 to 29 who received the YFV17D yellow fever vaccine.

CDR3 bases: TGTGCCAGCAGCTTAGTGGATTGGTCTAGCGGGGGGCCCACAGATACGCAGTATTTT. It translates to CASSLVDWSSGGPTDTQYF. The chain couples TRBV11-2 to TRBJ2-3, with TRBD2 matching over 11 bases. The CDR3 runs 19 residues. The V gene's germline CDR1 is SGHAT and CDR2 FQNNGV. The junction had 11 bases not matched to a gene; V was cut back by 1 base and J by 2 bases.